These T cell receptor beta chains were read from a single sample in a study of blood T cell repertoires in COVID-19. The method was immunoSEQ multiplex PCR; TCRdb's version includes in-frame clones alone and lacks a portion of them. The profile covers 250,000 to 350,000 clones, with around 81% appearing a single time and around 4.2% taken by the ten largest. Sequenced: peripheral blood. Source of these receptors: a woman between 50 and 59 years old with active or convalescent COVID-19. Each CDR3 is given with its conserved first and last residue. D genes are given only for firm matches. Expanded clones are given a class, and other clones once, few, many or no size at all.

d_gene: -; j_gene: TRBJ1-1; abundance: -; v_gene: TRBV4-1; CDR3aa: CASSQDPFTEAFF; CDR3nt: TGCGCCAGCAGCCAAGATCCGTTCACTGAAGCTTTCTTT
d_gene: -; j_gene: TRBJ1-2; abundance: -; v_gene: TRBV28; CDR3aa: CASRSTGIGSYTF; CDR3nt: TGTGCCAGCAGATCGACAGGTATCGGAAGCTACACCTTC
d_gene: TRBD2; j_gene: TRBJ2-7; abundance: -; v_gene: TRBV7-8; CDR3aa: CASSLAGGSYEQYF; CDR3nt: TGTGCCAGCAGCTTAGCTGGCGGGAGCTACGAGCAGTACTTC
d_gene: -; j_gene: TRBJ2-6; abundance: -; v_gene: TRBV11-3; CDR3aa: CASSLGRGNGANVLTF; CDR3nt: TGTGCCAGCAGCTTAGGACGGGGAAATGGGGCCAACGTCCTGACTTTC
d_gene: -; j_gene: TRBJ1-2; abundance: -; v_gene: TRBV15; CDR3aa: CATSRGQFGYTF; CDR3nt: TGTGCCACCAGCAGAGGACAGTTTGGCTACACCTTC
d_gene: TRBD2; j_gene: TRBJ2-2; abundance: -; v_gene: TRBV29-1; CDR3aa: CSVGTSPNTGELFF; CDR3nt: TGCAGCGTTGGGACTAGTCCGAACACCGGGGAGCTGTTTTTT
d_gene: TRBD1; j_gene: TRBJ2-2; abundance: -; v_gene: TRBV3-1/TRBV3-2; CDR3aa: CASSGRDRGNTGELFF; CDR3nt: TGTGCCAGCAGCGGGAGGGACAGGGGGAACACCGGGGAGCTGTTTTTT
d_gene: TRBD2; j_gene: TRBJ2-1; abundance: -; v_gene: TRBV11-3; CDR3aa: CASSITFGTSGRAGDEQFF; CDR3nt: TGTGCCAGCAGCATTACGTTCGGGACTAGCGGGAGGGCCGGAGATGAGCAGTTCTTC
d_gene: TRBD1; j_gene: TRBJ2-1; abundance: -; v_gene: TRBV24-1; CDR3aa: CATSDFGQGRYNEQFF; CDR3nt: TGTGCCACCAGTGATTTTGGACAGGGGAGGTACAATGAGCAGTTCTTC
d_gene: -; j_gene: TRBJ2-3; abundance: -; v_gene: TRBV29-1; CDR3aa: CSVGGRFTDTQYF; CDR3nt: TGCAGCGTTGGGGGGCGTTTCACAGATACGCAGTATTTT
d_gene: -; j_gene: TRBJ1-5; abundance: -; v_gene: TRBV27; CDR3aa: CASSLSRGSNQPQHF; CDR3nt: TGTGCCAGCAGTTTAAGTAGGGGGAGCAATCAGCCCCAGCATTTT
d_gene: TRBD1; j_gene: TRBJ1-2; abundance: -; v_gene: TRBV14; CDR3aa: CASSQDNRGQGGYTF; CDR3nt: TGTGCCAGCAGCCAAGATAACAGGGGGCAGGGTGGCTACACCTTC
d_gene: -; j_gene: TRBJ1-2; abundance: -; v_gene: TRBV12-3/TRBV12-4; CDR3aa: CASSFPGSGYTF; CDR3nt: TGTGCCAGCAGTTTCCCCGGGAGTGGCTACACCTTC
d_gene: -; j_gene: TRBJ1-2; abundance: -; v_gene: TRBV5-1; CDR3aa: CASSLVQNYGYTF; CDR3nt: TGCGCCAGCAGCTTGGTACAGAACTATGGCTACACCTTC
d_gene: -; j_gene: TRBJ1-1; abundance: once; v_gene: TRBV10-2; CDR3aa: CATRLQGNTEAFF; CDR3nt: TGCGCCACTAGACTACAGGGAAACACTGAAGCTTTCTTT
d_gene: -; j_gene: TRBJ1-4; abundance: -; v_gene: TRBV2; CDR3aa: CASSGLSEKLFF; CDR3nt: TGTGCCAGCTCAGGGCTTTCCGAAAAACTGTTTTTT
d_gene: -; j_gene: TRBJ2-3; abundance: once; v_gene: TRBV18; CDR3aa: CASLWGGQTGTDTQYF; CDR3nt: TGTGCCAGCCTCTGGGGGGGCCAGACCGGCACAGATACGCAGTATTTT